This T cell receptor (beta chain) was observed in a study of vaccination and CD4 T cells after COVID-19. Study-wide findings and caveats: Vaccine-specific clones in convalescent patients were spike mono-reactive in 304 of 307 cases. Convalescent patients' median share of reactive clones seen only post-vaccination was about 86%.

With regard to this clonotype: Antigen unknown.

Using its own MiXCR run on the PCR reads, TCRdb lists one record per CDR3 protein. The sample lists fewer than 25,000 distinct CDR3 sequences; around 53% were seen once. The sequenced sample was CD4+ T cells from blood, obtained before SARS-CoV-2 vaccination. The receptor comes from a human donor who had recovered from COVID-19.

This CDR3 reads CSAQTGNYPYEQYF. Written as DNA, the CDR3 is TGCAGTGCTCAGACAGGGAACTACCCCTACGAGCAGTACTTC. J is TRBJ2-7 and V is TRBV20-1, with 7 bases identical to TRBD1. Per germline, CDR1 DFQATT and CDR2 SNEGSKA (reference sequence). The CDR3 sequence is 14 residues long. After removal of 5 bases from V and 2 bases from J, the junction contained 9 bases not matched to a gene.